This T cell receptor (beta chain) was found in a study of a mutant IDH1 vaccine in newly diagnosed glioma. TCRdb keeps only in-frame clones here, not all; method: immunoSEQ multiplex PCR. The sample lists about 63,000 clones, approximately 82% occurring once. This clone was seen only once. Time point in this sample: baseline, week 1 (first vaccination visit). Treatment reported: pre-vaccination baseline after standard-of-care therapy. The germline V and J ends were trimmed by 5 bases and 1 base, with 12 bases remaining between them. Germline V lookup: CDR1 MRHNA, CDR2 SNTAGT. This CDR3 region has 15 residues.

The chain carries TRBV6-4 and TRBJ2-1, with a tentative D call TRBD2 (6 bases). This specimen was peripheral blood mononuclear cells (PBMCs), taken from a glioma patient treated with radiotherapy, temozolomide or both. This clonotype was obtained from a woman aged 18-29 years with glioma. Some clones in this sample may be carry-over from other donors' samples. In DNA form, the CDR3 reads TGTGCCAGCAGTTTAGCGGTAGGGTCCTACAATGAGCAGTTCTTC. It translates to CASSLAVGSYNEQFF.